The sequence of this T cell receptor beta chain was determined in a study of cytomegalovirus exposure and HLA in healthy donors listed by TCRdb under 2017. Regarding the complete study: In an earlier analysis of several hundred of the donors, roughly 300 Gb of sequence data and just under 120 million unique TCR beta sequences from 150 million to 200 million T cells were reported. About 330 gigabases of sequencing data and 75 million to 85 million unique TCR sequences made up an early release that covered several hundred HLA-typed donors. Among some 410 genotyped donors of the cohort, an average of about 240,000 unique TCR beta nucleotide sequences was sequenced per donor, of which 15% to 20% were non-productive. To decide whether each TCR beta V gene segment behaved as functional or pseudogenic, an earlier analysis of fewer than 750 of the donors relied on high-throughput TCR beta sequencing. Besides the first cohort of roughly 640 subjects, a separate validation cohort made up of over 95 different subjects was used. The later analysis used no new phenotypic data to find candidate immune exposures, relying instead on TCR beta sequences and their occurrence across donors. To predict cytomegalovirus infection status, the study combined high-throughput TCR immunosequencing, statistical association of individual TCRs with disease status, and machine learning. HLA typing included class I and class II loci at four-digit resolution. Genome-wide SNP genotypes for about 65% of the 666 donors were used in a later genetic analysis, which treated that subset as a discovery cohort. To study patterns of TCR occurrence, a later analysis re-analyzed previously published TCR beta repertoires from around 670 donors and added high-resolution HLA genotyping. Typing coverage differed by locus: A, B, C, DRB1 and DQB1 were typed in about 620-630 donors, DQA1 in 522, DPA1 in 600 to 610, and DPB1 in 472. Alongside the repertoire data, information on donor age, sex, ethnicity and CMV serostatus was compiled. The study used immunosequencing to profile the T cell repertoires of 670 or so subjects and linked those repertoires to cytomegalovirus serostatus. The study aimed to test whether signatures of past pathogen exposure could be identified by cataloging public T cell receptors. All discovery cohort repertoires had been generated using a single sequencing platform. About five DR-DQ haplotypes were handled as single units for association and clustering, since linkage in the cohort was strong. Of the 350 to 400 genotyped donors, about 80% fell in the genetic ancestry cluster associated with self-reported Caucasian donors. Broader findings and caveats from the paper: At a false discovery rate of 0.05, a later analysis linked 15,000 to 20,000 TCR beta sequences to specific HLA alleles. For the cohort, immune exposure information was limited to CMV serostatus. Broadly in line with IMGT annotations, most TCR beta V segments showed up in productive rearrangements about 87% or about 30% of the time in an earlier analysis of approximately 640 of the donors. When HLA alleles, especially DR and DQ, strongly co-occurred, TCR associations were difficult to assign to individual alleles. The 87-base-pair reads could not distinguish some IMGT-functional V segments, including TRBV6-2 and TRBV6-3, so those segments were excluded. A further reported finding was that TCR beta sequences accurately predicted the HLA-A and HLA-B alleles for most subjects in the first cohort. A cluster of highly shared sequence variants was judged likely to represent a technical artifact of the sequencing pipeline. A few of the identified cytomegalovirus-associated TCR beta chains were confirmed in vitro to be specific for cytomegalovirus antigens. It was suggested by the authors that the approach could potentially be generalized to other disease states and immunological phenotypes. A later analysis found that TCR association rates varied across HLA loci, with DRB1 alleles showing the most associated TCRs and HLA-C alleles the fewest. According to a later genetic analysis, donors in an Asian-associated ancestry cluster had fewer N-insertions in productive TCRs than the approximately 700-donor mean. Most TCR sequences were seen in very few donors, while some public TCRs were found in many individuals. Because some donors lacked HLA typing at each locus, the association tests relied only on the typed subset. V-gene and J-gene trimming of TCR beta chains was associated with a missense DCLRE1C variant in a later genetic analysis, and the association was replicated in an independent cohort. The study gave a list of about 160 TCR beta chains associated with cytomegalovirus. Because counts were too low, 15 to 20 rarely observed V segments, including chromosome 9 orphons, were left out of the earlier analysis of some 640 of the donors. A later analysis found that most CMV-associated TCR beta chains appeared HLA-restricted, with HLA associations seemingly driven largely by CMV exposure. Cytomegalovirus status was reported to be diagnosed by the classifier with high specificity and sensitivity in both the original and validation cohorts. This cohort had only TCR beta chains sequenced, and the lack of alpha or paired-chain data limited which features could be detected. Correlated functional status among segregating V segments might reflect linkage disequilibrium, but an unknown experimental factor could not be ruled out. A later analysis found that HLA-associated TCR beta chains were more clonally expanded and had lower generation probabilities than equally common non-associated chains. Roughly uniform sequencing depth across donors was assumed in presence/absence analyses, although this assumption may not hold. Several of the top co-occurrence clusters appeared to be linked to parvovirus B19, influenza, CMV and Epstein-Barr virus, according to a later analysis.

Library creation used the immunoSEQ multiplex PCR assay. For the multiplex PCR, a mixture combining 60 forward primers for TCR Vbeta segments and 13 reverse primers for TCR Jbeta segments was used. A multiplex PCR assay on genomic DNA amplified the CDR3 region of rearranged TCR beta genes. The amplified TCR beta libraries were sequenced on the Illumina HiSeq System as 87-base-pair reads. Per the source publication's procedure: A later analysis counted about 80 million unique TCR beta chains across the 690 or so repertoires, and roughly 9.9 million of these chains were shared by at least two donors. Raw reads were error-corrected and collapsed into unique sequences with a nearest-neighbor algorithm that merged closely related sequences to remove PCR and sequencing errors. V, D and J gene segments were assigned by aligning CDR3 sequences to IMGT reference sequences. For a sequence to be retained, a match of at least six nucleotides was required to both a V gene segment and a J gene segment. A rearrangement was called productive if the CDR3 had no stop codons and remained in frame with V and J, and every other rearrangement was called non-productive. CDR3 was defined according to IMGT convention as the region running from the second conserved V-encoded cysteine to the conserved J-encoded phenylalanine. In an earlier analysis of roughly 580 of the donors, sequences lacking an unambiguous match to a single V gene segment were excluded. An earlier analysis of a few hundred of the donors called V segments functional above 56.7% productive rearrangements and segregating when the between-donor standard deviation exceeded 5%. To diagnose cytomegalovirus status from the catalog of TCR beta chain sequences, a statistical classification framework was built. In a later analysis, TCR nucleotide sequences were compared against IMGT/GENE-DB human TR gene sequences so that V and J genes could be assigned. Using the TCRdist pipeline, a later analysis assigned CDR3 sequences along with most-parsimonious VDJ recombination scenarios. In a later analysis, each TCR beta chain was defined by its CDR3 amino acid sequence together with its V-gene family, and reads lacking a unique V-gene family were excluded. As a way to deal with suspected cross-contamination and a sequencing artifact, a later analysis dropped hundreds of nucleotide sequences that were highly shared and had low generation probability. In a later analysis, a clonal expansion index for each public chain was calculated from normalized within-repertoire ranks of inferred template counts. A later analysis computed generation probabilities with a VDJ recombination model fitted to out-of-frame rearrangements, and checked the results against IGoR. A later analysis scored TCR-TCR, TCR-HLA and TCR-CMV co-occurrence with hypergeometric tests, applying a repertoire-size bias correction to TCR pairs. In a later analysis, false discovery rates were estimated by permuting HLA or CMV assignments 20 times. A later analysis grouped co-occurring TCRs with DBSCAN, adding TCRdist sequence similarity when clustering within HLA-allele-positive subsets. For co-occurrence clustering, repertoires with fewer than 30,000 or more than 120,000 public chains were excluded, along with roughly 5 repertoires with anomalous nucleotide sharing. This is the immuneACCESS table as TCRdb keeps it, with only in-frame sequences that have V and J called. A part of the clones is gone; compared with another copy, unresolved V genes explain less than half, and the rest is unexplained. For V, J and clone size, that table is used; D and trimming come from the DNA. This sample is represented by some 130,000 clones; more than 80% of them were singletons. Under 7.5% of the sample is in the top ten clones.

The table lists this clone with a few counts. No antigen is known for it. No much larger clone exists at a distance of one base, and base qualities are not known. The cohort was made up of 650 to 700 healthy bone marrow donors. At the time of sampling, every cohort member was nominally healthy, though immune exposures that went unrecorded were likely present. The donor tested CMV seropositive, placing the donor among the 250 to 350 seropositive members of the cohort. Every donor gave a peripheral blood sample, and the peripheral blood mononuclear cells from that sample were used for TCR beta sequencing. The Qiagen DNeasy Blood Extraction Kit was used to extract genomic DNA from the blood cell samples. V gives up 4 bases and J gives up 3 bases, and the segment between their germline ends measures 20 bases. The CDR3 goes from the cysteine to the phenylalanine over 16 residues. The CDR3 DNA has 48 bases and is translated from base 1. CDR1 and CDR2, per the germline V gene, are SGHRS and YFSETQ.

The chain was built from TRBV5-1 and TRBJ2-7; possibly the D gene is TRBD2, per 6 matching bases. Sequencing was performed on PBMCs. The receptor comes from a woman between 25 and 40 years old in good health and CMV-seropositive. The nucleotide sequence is TGCGCCAGCAGCCTAAAGGCTGACGGGAGCATCTACGAGCAGTACTTC. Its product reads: CASSLKADGSIYEQYF.